Detailed here is one TCR beta chain. Its antigen remains unidentified. It may be a read error: a sequence one base away is much more abundant. Patients underwent thyroid surgery, and none had received any treatment before it. The data were taken from a study of metastatic and nonmetastatic thyroid tumors. Study information: Repertoires were compared across blood and tumor or nodule tissue from malignant and benign thyroid patients. Study-level findings and limits: Versus benign nodules, malignant thyroid tumors reportedly had significantly higher TCR beta diversity, in blood and tumor.

The CDR3 has 12 amino acids. Germline V gene lookup returns CDR1 DFQATT and CDR2 SNEGSKA (reference sequence). Original data processing: Construction of a distant-metastasis classifier for papillary thyroid cancer relied on CDR3 differences across clinicopathological groups. With MiXCR, TCRdb reprocessed the PCR reads. The V and J calls here are based on TCRdb, not the publication. Among approximately 40,000 clones listed, about an eighth were seen once. The specimen sequenced was blood. The sequence derives from a female donor with papillary thyroid cancer or a benign thyroid nodule (not recorded which). Some clones in this sample may be carry-over from other donors' samples. The chain combines TRBV20-1 with TRBJ2-1, with D hard to call. The CDR3 DNA is TGCGGTGCTAGAGATGTGACTTTTGAGCAGTTCTTC. Residues: CGARDVTFEQFF.